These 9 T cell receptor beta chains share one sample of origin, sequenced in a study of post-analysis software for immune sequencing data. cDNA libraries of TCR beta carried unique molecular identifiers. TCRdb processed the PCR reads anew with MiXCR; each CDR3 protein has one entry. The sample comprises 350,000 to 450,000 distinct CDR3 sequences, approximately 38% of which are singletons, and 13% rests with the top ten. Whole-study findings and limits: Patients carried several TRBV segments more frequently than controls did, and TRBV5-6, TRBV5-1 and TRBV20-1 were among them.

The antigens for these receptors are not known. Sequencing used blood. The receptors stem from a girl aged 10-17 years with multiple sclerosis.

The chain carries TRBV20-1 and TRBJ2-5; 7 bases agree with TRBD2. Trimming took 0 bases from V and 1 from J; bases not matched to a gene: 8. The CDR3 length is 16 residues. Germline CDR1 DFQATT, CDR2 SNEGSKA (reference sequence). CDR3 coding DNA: TGCAGTGCTAGAGATCGAGGGCGGGGGATCCAAGAGACCCAGTACTTC. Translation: CSARDRGRGIQETQYF.

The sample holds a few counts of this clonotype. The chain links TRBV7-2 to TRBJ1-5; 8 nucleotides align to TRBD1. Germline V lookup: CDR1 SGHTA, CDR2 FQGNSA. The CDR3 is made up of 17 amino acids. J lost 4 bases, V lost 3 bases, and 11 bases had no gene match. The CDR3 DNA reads TGTGCCAGCAGCTTTACCACAGGGGGTACTTTTAATCAGCCCCAGCATTTT. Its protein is CASSFTTGGTFNQPQHF.

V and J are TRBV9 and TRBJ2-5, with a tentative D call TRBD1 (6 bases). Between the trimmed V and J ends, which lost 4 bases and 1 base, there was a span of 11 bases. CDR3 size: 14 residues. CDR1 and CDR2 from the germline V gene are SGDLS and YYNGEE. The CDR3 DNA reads TGTGCCAGCAGCTCAGGGGAGTTCCAAGAGACCCAGTACTTC. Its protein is CASSSGEFQETQYF.

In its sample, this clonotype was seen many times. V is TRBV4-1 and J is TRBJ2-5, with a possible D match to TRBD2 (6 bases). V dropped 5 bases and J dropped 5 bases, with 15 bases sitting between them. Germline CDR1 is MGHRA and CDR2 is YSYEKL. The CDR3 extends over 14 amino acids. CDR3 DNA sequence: TGCGCCAGCAGCTACCGACTAGTTGGGGAGACCCAGTACTTC. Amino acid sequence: CASSYRLVGETQYF.

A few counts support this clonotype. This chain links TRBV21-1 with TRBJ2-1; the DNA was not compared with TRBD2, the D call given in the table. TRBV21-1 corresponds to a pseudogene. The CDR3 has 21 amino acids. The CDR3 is CASSTFPGTSGGLSSYNEQFF. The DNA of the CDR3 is TGTGCCAGCAGCACATTCCCCGGGACTAGCGGGGGGCTGAGCTCCTACAATGAGCAGTTCTTC.

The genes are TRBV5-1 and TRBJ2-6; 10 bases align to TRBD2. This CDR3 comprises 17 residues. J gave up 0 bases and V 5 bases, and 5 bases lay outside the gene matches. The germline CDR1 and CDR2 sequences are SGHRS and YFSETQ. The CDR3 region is CASSQLAGSSGANVLTF. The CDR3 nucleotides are TGCGCCAGCAGTCAACTAGCGGGGAGCTCTGGGGCCAACGTCCTGACTTTC.

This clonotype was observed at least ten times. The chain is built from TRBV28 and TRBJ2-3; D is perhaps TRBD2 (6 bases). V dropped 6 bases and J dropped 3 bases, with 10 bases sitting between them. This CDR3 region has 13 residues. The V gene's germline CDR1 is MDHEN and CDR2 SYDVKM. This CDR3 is CASSSGGTDTQYF. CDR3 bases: TGTGCCAGCAGCTCCGGGGGAACAGATACGCAGTATTTT.

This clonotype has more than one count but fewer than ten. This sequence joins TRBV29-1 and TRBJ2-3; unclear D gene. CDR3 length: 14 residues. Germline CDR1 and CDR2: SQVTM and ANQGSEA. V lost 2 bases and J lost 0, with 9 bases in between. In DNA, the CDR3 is TGCAGCGTTGAACTCTTTTCTAGCACAGATACGCAGTATTTT. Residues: CSVELFSSTDTQYF.

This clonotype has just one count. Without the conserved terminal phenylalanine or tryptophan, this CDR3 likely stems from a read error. CDR3 amino acids: CATSLQGPDTQYL. The CDR3 DNA sequence: TGTGCCACCAGCTTGCAGGGGCCGGATACGCAGTATTTG. The chain links TRBV24-1 to TRBJ2-3, with D perhaps matching TRBD1 (6 bases). Germline lookup yields CDR1 KGHDR and CDR2 SFDVKD. V lost 7 bases, J lost 6 bases, and 13 bases lay in between. The CDR3 runs to 13 residues.